This T cell receptor beta chain was obtained from a study of blood T cells in healthy people across ages. This clonotype was seen at least ten times. Donors gave approximately 9.9 milliliters of peripheral blood apiece. A J-beta primer mix and a sample-barcoded 5' primer were used in a second PCR of about 6 to 12 cycles. TCRdb itself ran the 5' RACE reads through MiXCR, one entry per CDR3 protein. The sample lists about 640,000 distinct CDR3 sequences, 25% to 35% seen once, with 15% to 18% in the top ten. Germline-derived CDR1 and CDR2 are WSHSY and SAAADI. There are 14 residues in the CDR3. With 4 bases clipped from V and 1 base from J, the junction kept 2 bases outside the gene matches.

The sequencing input was blood. The origin of this receptor is a woman over 75 in good health. The chain employs TRBV10-2 and TRBJ2-7; the match to TRBD1 covers 9 bases. The CDR3 nucleotides read TGCGCCAGCAGTGGGACAGGGGTATCCTACGAGCAGTACTTC. As protein: CASSGTGVSYEQYF.